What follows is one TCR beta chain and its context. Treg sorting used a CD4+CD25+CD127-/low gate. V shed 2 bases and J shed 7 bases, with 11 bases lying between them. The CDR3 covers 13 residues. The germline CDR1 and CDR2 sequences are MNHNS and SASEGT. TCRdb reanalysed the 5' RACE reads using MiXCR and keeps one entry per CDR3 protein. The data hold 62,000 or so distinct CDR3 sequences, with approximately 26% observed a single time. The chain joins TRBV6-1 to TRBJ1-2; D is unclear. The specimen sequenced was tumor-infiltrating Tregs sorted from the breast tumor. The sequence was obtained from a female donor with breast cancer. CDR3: CASSEKGGIGYTF. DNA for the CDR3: TGTGCCAGCAGTGAAAAGGGAGGGATTGGCTACACCTTC.